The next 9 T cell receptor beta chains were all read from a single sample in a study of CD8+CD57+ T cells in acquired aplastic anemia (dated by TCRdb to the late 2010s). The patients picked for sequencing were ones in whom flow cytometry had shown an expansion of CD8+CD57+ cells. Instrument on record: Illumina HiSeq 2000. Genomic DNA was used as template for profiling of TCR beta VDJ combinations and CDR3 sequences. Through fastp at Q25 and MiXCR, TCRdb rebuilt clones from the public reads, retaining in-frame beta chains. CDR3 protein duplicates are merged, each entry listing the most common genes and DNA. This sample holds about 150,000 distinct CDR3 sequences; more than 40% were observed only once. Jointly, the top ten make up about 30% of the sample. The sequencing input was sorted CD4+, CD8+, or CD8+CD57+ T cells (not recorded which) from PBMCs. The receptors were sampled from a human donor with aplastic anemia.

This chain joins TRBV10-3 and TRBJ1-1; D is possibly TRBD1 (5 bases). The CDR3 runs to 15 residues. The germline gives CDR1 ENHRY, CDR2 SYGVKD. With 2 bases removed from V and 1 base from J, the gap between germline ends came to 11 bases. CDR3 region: CAISEQGRGNTEAFF. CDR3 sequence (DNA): TGTGCCATCAGTGAGCAGGGAAGGGGGAACACTGAAGCTTTCTTT.

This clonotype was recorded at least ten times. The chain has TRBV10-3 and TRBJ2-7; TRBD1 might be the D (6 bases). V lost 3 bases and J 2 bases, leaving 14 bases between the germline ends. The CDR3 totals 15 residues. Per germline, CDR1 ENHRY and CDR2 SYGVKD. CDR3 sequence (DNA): TGTGCCATCAGTGACCCGACAGGCCTCCCCTACGAGCAGTACTTC. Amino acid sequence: CAISDPTGLPYEQYF.

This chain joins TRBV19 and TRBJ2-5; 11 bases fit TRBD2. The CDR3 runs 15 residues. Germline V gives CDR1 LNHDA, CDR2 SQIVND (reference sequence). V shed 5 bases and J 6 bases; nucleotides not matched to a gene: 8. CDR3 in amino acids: CASSFVAGGRQTQYF. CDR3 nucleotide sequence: TGTGCCAGTAGTTTCGTAGCGGGAGGGCGACAGACCCAGTACTTC.

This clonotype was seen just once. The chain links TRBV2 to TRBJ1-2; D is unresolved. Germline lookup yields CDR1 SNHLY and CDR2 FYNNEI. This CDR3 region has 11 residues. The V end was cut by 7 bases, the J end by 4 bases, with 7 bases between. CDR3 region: CASTRAYGYTF. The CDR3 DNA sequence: TGTGCCAGCACCCGAGCCTATGGCTACACCTTC.

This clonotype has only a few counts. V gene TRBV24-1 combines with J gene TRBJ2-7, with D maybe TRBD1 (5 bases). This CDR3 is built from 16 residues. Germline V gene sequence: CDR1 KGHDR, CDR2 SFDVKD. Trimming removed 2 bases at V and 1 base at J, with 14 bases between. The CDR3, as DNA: TGTGCCACCAGTGATTCCAGGGTCAGTGGTTCCTACGAGCAGTACTTC. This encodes CATSDSRVSGSYEQYF.

CDR3 DNA sequence: TGTGCCAGCAGCAACAACAATTCACCCCTCCACTTT. Encoded protein: CASSNNNSPLHF. The chain has TRBV7-9 and TRBJ1-6; D not resolved. Germline V gene data show CDR1 as SEHNR and CDR2 as FQNEAQ (reference sequence). The CDR3 sequence is 12 residues long. V lost 5 bases, J lost 7 bases, and 6 bases lay in between.

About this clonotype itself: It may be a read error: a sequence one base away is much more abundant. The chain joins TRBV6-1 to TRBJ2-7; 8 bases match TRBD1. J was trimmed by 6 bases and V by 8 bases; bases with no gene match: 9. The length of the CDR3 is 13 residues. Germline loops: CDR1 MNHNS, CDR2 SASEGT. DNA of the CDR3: TGTGCCAGCGGTATGACAGGGGTCGGCGAGCAGTACTTC. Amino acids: CASGMTGVGEQYF.

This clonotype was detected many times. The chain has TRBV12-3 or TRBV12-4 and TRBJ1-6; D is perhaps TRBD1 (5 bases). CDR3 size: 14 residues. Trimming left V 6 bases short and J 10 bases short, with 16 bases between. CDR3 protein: CASRTGGARSPLHF. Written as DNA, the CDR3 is TGTGCCAGCAGAACGGGAGGGGCGAGGTCACCCCTCCACTTT.

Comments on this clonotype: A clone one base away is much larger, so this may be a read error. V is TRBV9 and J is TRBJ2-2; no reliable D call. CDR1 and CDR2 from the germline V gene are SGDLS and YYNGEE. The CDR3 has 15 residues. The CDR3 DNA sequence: TGTGCCAGCAGCGTTCCGGGCAGCGCTACCGAGGAGCTGTTTTTT. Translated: CASSVPGSATEELFF.